These T cell receptor beta chains were read from a single sample in a study of OX40 agonist ivuxolimab in advanced cancers. Produced via immunoSEQ multiplex PCR; TCRdb's table is partial and in-frame only. The table lists approximately 84,000 clones, 75% to 95% of them singletons. Sequencing was performed on CD4+ or CD8+ T cells sorted from blood, taken in a trial of the OX40 agonist ivuxolimab. These receptors came from an adult with an advanced solid tumor such as melanoma, head and neck, liver or kidney cancer. CDR3s include the opening cysteine and the closing phenylalanine or tryptophan. D genes are given only for firm matches. Clone size, where shown, is once, few, many, or a class for clones that have expanded.

16,TRBV7-9,NA,NA,TRBJ2-6,TGTGCCAGCACCCTAACCCGCATGGGAGGGGCCAACGTCCTGACTTTC,CASTLTRMGGANVLTF
12,TRBV10-1,NA,few,TRBJ1-1,TGCGCCAGCAGTGAGCCCGGGGGGGAAGCTTTCTTT,CASSEPGGEAFF
16,TRBV27,TRBD2,NA,TRBJ2-3,TGTGCCAGCACTCTAGAGGGGAGGGGCCCACATGGTACGCAGTATTTT,CASTLEGRGPHGTQYF
14,TRBV6-5,TRBD2,NA,TRBJ2-7,TGTGCCAGCAGGGCTAGCGGGAAAGGCTACGAGCAGTACTTC,CASRASGKGYEQYF
14,TRBV11-3,NA,NA,TRBJ2-1,TGTGCCAGCAGATCGCAGGAGGGGTACAATGAGCAGTTCTTC,CASRSQEGYNEQFF
14,TRBV5-6,TRBD1,NA,TRBJ2-7,TGTGCCAGCAGCCGACAGGGAGTCACCTACGAGCAGTACTTC,CASSRQGVTYEQYF
16,TRBV2,TRBD2,NA,TRBJ2-7,TGTGCCAGCAGCGGTGGACTAGCGGGGCCCCCCTACGAGCAGTACTTC,CASSGGLAGPPYEQYF
13,TRBV9,NA,NA,TRBJ2-2,TGTGCCAGCAGCGTTAGGGTTGCCGGGGAGCTGTTTTTT,CASSVRVAGELFF
15,TRBV28,NA,NA,TRBJ1-6,TGTGCCAGCAGCCCTCCCGAGGGTCCTTATTCACCCCTCCACTTT,CASSPPEGPYSPLHF
18,TRBV6-4,TRBD2,few,TRBJ2-5,TGTGCCAGCAGCGGCGGGCCGAACCGAGCGGGGCGACAAGAGACCCAGTACTTC,CASSGGPNRAGRQETQYF
13,TRBV7-8,NA,NA,TRBJ2-7,TGTGCCAGCAGCCCCGACAGGTCCTACGAGCAGTACTTC,CASSPDRSYEQYF
13,TRBV30,NA,NA,TRBJ1-1,TGTGCCTGGACAACTGGGGGTGTTACTGAAGCTTTCTTT,CAWTTGGVTEAFF
15,TRBV6-6,NA,NA,TRBJ2-5,TGTGCCAGCAGTTACTCGTGGTCCGGGGGAGAGACCCAGTACTTC,CASSYSWSGGETQYF
14,TRBV29-1,NA,NA,TRBJ1-1,TGCAGCGTTGGAATGGAGGGCTTGAACACTGAAGCTTTCTTT,CSVGMEGLNTEAFF
13,TRBV5-5,NA,NA,TRBJ1-1,TGTGCCAGACACGACAGCCCTTACACTGAAGCTTTCTTT,CARHDSPYTEAFF
13,TRBV9,NA,NA,TRBJ2-2,TGTGCCAGCAGCGCAAGGGAGACCGGGGAGCTGTTTTTT,CASSARETGELFF
14,TRBV6-1,NA,few,TRBJ1-2,TGTGCCAGCAGTGGAACTAGGGGCGGCTATGGCTACACCTTC,CASSGTRGGYGYTF
18,TRBV9,TRBD1,NA,TRBJ1-2,TGTGCCAGCAGCGCCCTCGGGACAGGCTATACCTTCCAATATGGCTACACCTTC,CASSALGTGYTFQYGYTF
15,TRBV28,NA,NA,TRBJ2-3,TGTGCCAGCACTCTCCCTGGAGACATGGGGAATACGCAGTATTTT,CASTLPGDMGNTQYF
15,TRBV28,TRBD1,NA,TRBJ2-2,TGTGCCAGCAGGACACAGGGGGCCGGCACCGGGGAGCTGTTTTTT,CASRTQGAGTGELFF
14,TRBV6-5,NA,NA,TRBJ1-2,TGTGCCAGCAGTTACTCCGGGACCGTCTATGGCTACACCTTC,CASSYSGTVYGYTF
15,TRBV5-1,TRBD2,NA,TRBJ2-1,TGCGCCAGCAGGATAGCGGGAGTCGCCTACAATGAGCAGTTCTTC,CASRIAGVAYNEQFF
15,TRBV10-3,TRBD1,NA,TRBJ2-3,TGTGCCATCAGTTTCTCCGGGACAGGGGAAGATACGCAGTATTTT,CAISFSGTGEDTQYF
14,TRBV18,NA,NA,TRBJ2-3,TGTGCCAGCTCACCGGGACGCGGCACAGATACGCAGTATTTT,CASSPGRGTDTQYF
17,TRBV9,NA,NA,TRBJ1-3,TGTGCCAGCAGCGTAGAGTGGGGCAGTTACTCTGGAAACACCATATATTTT,CASSVEWGSYSGNTIYF
13,TRBV29-1,NA,NA,TRBJ1-1,TGCAGCGCTACGATCGGGGGTAACACTGAAGCTTTCTTT,CSATIGGNTEAFF
14,TRBV11-2,TRBD1,NA,TRBJ2-5,TGTGCCAGCAGCTTAGCACCAAGGGACAGGGAACGGTACTTC,CASSLAPRDRERYF
15,TRBV5-1,NA,once,TRBJ2-3,TGCGCCAGCAGCTTGACGGGGCGCTTCTCAGATACGCAGTATTTT,CASSLTGRFSDTQYF
14,TRBV6-5,NA,few,TRBJ2-7,TGTGCCAGCAGTTACTCGGGGGAAACCTACGAGCAGTACTTC,CASSYSGETYEQYF
16,TRBV28,NA,NA,TRBJ2-1,TGTGCCAGCTTCCAAAATAGCGGAAACTCCTACAATGAGCAGTTCTTC,CASFQNSGNSYNEQFF
14,TRBV11-3,NA,NA,TRBJ1-1,TGTGCCAGCAGCGGGTTGATGGGGAACACTGAAGCTTTCTTT,CASSGLMGNTEAFF
16,TRBV4-1,NA,NA,TRBJ2-6,TGCGCCAGCAGCCAAGGGGCAGCAGCTGGGGCCAACGTCCTGACTTTC,CASSQGAAAGANVLTF
15,TRBV6-5,TRBD1,NA,TRBJ2-3,TGTGCCAGCAGTGTTAGGACAGGGGGTCGGGATACGCAGTATTTT,CASSVRTGGRDTQYF
10,TRBV29-1,NA,NA,TRBJ2-7,TGCAGCGTTGGGGCCTACGAGCAGTACTTC,CSVGAYEQYF
13,TRBV6-5,NA,NA,TRBJ2-7,TGTGCCAGCAGAGGAGGGGGCGGCTACGAGCAGTACTTC,CASRGGGGYEQYF
13,TRBV19,NA,NA,TRBJ1-1,TGTGCCAGTAGCGGTGGAAGGACCGAGGTAGCTTTCTTT,CASSGGRTEVAFF
14,TRBV7-9,NA,NA,TRBJ2-7,TGTGCCAGCAGCTTGGACTTGTCCCCCTTCGAGCAGTACTTC,CASSLDLSPFEQYF
12,TRBV7-2,NA,NA,TRBJ2-7,TGTGCCAGCAGCTTAAGGGGGTCTGAGCAGTACTTC,CASSLRGSEQYF
12,TRBV6-6,NA,NA,TRBJ2-7,TGTGCCAGCAAAGAAGGGGACTACGAGCAGTACTTC,CASKEGDYEQYF
14,TRBV29-1,NA,once,TRBJ1-1,TGCAGCGTTGGGGAAGGACAGATGAACACTGAAGCTTTCTTT,CSVGEGQMNTEAFF
13,TRBV27,TRBD2,NA,TRBJ2-1,TGTGCCAGCAGTAGCGGGAGGTTCCATGAGCAGTTCTTC,CASSSGRFHEQFF